The rows below give T cell receptor beta chains drawn from one sample of a study of blood T cell repertoires in COVID-19. The repertoire was sequenced with immunoSEQ multiplex PCR; TCRdb's copy has only in-frame clones and lacks some. The data hold approximately 210,000 clones, with about 85% observed a single time. The sequencing sample was made of peripheral blood. All receptors come from a man aged 55-75 years with COVID-19, enrolled during active disease. Both conserved end residues are part of each CDR3. Each record gives: J gene, clone size, D gene, V gene, CDR3 protein, CDR3 DNA. D genes are given only for firm matches. The listing skips clone size in some rows; elsewhere it reads once, few, many or a size class.

j_call: TRBJ1-1; clone_size: .; d_call: .; v_call: TRBV24-1; cdr3_aa: CATSEGPWTEAFF; cdr3_nt: TGTGCCACCAGTGAGGGCCCGTGGACTGAAGCTTTCTTT
j_call: TRBJ1-5; clone_size: .; d_call: TRBD1; v_call: TRBV25-1; cdr3_aa: CASSGTGTGGNQPQHF; cdr3_nt: TGTGCCAGCAGCGGCACCGGGACAGGGGGCAATCAGCCCCAGCATTTT
j_call: TRBJ1-2; clone_size: .; d_call: .; v_call: TRBV15; cdr3_aa: CATSREDSWVGYTF; cdr3_nt: TGTGCCACCAGCAGAGAGGACAGTTGGGTGGGCTACACCTTC
j_call: TRBJ2-7; clone_size: .; d_call: TRBD1; v_call: TRBV5-1; cdr3_aa: CASSSGLGQSGYEQYF; cdr3_nt: TGCGCCAGCAGCTCCGGACTGGGACAGTCTGGCTACGAGCAGTACTTC
j_call: TRBJ2-7; clone_size: once; d_call: TRBD2; v_call: TRBV28; cdr3_aa: CASSPRLASYEQYF; cdr3_nt: TGTGCCAGCAGTCCCCGACTAGCGAGCTACGAGCAGTACTTC
j_call: TRBJ2-7; clone_size: .; d_call: .; v_call: TRBV11-2; cdr3_aa: CASSLESGTRTGQYF; cdr3_nt: TGTGCCAGCAGCTTAGAGTCAGGTACTAGAACCGGGCAGTACTTC
j_call: TRBJ1-1; clone_size: .; d_call: .; v_call: TRBV25-1; cdr3_aa: CASSEPGVNTEAFF; cdr3_nt: TGTGCCAGCAGTGAACCGGGGGTGAACACTGAAGCTTTCTTT
j_call: TRBJ1-5; clone_size: .; d_call: .; v_call: TRBV12-5; cdr3_aa: CASGLVSQGYGQPQHF; cdr3_nt: TGTGCTAGTGGTTTGGTCTCACAGGGCTATGGTCAGCCCCAGCATTTT
j_call: TRBJ2-7; clone_size: .; d_call: .; v_call: TRBV6-5; cdr3_aa: CASSYREGLSYEQYF; cdr3_nt: TGTGCCAGCAGTTACCGGGAAGGACTTTCCTACGAGCAGTACTTC
j_call: TRBJ1-2; clone_size: few; d_call: .; v_call: TRBV27; cdr3_aa: CASSRRGSIIYGYTF; cdr3_nt: TGTGCCAGCAGCAGGAGGGGATCCATAATCTATGGCTACACCTTC